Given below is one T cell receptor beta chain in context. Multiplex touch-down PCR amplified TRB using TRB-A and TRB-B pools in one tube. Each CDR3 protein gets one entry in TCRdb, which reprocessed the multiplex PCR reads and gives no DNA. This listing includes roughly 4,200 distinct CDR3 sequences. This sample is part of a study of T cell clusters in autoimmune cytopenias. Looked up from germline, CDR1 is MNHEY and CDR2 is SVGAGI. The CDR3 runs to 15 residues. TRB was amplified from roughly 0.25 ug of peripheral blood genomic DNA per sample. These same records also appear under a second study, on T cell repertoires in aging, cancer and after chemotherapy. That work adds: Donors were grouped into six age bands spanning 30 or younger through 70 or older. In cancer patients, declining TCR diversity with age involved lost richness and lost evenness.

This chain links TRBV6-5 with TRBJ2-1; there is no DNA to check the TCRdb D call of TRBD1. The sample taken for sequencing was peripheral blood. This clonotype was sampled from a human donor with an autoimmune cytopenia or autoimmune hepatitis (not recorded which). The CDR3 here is CASSQDRRLYNEQFF.